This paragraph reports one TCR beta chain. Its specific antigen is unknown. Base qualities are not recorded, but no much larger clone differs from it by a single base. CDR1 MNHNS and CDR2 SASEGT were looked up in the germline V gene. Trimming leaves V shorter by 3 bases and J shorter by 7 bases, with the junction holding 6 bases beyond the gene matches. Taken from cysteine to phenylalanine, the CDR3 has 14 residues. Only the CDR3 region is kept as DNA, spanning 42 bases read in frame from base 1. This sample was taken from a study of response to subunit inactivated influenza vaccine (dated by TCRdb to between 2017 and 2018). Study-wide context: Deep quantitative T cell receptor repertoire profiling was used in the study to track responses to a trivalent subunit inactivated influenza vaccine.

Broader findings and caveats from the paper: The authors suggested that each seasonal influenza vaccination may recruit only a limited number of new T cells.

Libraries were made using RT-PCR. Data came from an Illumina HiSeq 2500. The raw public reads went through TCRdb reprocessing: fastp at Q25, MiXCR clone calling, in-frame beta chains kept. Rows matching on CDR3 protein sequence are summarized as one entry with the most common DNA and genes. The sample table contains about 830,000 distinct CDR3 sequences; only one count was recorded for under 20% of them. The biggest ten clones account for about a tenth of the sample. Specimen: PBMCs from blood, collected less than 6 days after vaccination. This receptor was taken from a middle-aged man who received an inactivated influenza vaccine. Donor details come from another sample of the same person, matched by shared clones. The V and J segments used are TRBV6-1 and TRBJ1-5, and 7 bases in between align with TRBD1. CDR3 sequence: CASSESQGDQPQHF. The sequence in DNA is TGTGCCAGCAGTGAGAGTCAGGGGGACCAGCCCCAGCATTTT.